In its sample, the clone carrying this T cell receptor (beta chain) was seen a few times. Its antigen is undetermined. Unique molecular identifiers had been added to the TCR beta cDNA libraries. TCRdb fed the PCR reads into MiXCR, producing one record per CDR3 protein. The sample contains 450,000 or so distinct CDR3 sequences, around 40% of which appear only once. This record belongs to a study of post-analysis software for immune sequencing data. Whole-study results and caveats: Patients showed TRBV5-6, TRBV5-1 and TRBV20-1 among five TRBV segments more frequent than in controls.

The CDR3 has 13 amino acids. CDR1 and CDR2 (germline): SGHTA, FQGNSA. The V and J ends lost 5 bases and 3 bases, in that order; junction bases with no gene match: 4. The V and J genes are TRBV7-2 and TRBJ2-7; 7 positions agree with TRBD2. The sequence was collected from a girl aged 5-17 years with multiple sclerosis. Sequenced material: blood. CDR3: CASSPAGNYEQYF. The CDR3 coding sequence is TGTGCCAGCAGCCCAGCGGGAAACTACGAGCAGTACTTC.